One sample yielded the 26 T cell receptor beta chains listed below, sequenced in a study of siplizumab effects on memory and regulatory T cells. Repertoires were generated with immunoSEQ multiplex PCR, while TCRdb's copy carries only in-frame clones and drops some. The sample has about 100,000 clones, about nine tenths seen once. The sequenced material came from CD4+ T cells sorted from blood. These receptors were collected from a human donor in good health. Some clones in this sample may be carry-over from other donors' samples.

The rearrangement uses TRBV19 and TRBJ1-2; D not resolved. The V end was cut by 3 bases, the J end by 8 bases, with 22 bases between. CDR3 length equals 16 residues. CDR1 is LNHDA and CDR2 is SQIVND in the germline V gene (reference sequence). In DNA form, the CDR3 reads TGTGCCAGTAGTATGTCCCCCGTAGAGGCCTCGTACGGCTACACCTTC. This sequence encodes CASSMSPVEASYGYTF. The variable domain in full, with the rest retrieved from reference TRBV19 and TRBJ1-2, is DGGITQSPKYLFRKEGQNVTLSCEQNLNHDAMYWYRQDPGQGLRLIYYSQIVNDFQKGDIAEGYSVSREKKESFPLTVTSAQKNPTAFYLCASSMSPVEASYGYTFGSGTRLTVV.

V usage is TRBV6-6 and J usage is TRBJ2-7; possibly TRBD1 for D (5 bases). Germline CDR1 is MNHNY and CDR2 is SVGAGI (reference sequence). V shed 7 bases and J shed 6 bases, with 13 bases lying between them. The CDR3 length is 12 residues. CDR3 loop: CASITTVGEQYF. The CDR3 DNA reads as TGTGCCAGCATCACGACAGTGGGCGAGCAGTACTTC.

The V and J genes are TRBV14 and TRBJ2-7; maybe TRBD2 (7 bases). V gave up 1 base and J gave up 1 base, with 11 bases separating them. This CDR3 is 15 amino acids long. CDR1 is SGHDN and CDR2 is FVKESK in the germline V gene. CDR3 in amino acids: CASSQAGGRSYEQYF. In nucleotides, the CDR3 is TGTGCCAGCAGCCAAGCGGGGGGCAGGTCCTACGAGCAGTACTTC.

The chain carries TRBV19 and TRBJ1-5, with 8 bases lining up with TRBD1. Germline V gene data show CDR1 as LNHDA and CDR2 as SQIVND (reference sequence). V lost 8 bases, J lost 7 bases, and 10 bases stayed unmatched. CDR3 length equals 14 residues. The CDR3 sequence: CASRKTGAGQPQHF. The CDR3 DNA follows: TGTGCCAGTCGCAAGACAGGGGCCGGACAGCCCCAGCATTTT. The entire variable domain, with the rest obtained from reference TRBV19 and TRBJ1-5, is as follows: DGGITQSPKYLFRKEGQNVTLSCEQNLNHDAMYWYRQDPGQGLRLIYYSQIVNDFQKGDIAEGYSVSREKKESFPLTVTSAQKNPTAFYLCASRKTGAGQPQHFGDGTRLSIL.

The sample holds one count of this clone. CDR3 loop: CASSQGISGRTHEQYF. In nucleotides, the CDR3 is TGTGCCAGCAGCCAAGGTATTAGCGGGAGAACCCACGAGCAGTACTTC. The chain couples TRBV14 to TRBJ2-7, with 9 bases lining up with TRBD2. Per germline, CDR1 SGHDN and CDR2 FVKESK. This CDR3 has 16 residues. Germline trimming cut 1 base from V and 5 bases from J; bases unmatched to any gene: 9.

V and J are TRBV5-4 and TRBJ1-2, with D uncertain. The CDR3 runs 13 residues. The germline V and J ends were trimmed by 4 bases and 8 bases, with 15 bases remaining between them. Germline assignment: CDR1 SGHNT and CDR2 YYREEE (reference sequence). Written as DNA, the CDR3 is TGTGCCAGCAGCCAGAGAGGCGGTGACGGCTACACCTTC. Translating gives CASSQRGGDGYTF.

As regards this clone: The sample contains more than one DNA sequence encoding this CDR3. The chain employs TRBV7-8 and TRBJ2-7; D is perhaps TRBD1 or TRBD2 (6 bases each). CDR3 length: 16 amino acids. Trimming pared 4 bases from V and 9 bases from J, leaving 25 bases between. Per germline, CDR1 SGHVS and CDR2 FQNEAQ. CDR3 DNA: TGTGCCAGCAGCTCTAAGGGGGGTGCTAGTCCGGGGCGGCAGTACTTC. Protein: CASSSKGGASPGRQYF.

The chain couples TRBV5-4 to TRBJ2-7; no clear D. Germline V gene lookup returns CDR1 SGHNT and CDR2 YYREEE (reference sequence). V lost 3 bases and J lost 6, with 16 bases in between. The CDR3 is 14 amino acids. The CDR3 DNA sequence: TGTGCCAGCAGCTCGATGAGTAGGAACCCCGAGCAGTACTTC. As protein: CASSSMSRNPEQYF.

This clone appeared a single time. The chain is built from TRBV6-1 and TRBJ1-1; D not certain. CDR3 length: 12 amino acids. The germline V and J ends were trimmed by 9 bases and 6 bases, with 14 bases remaining between them. Germline CDR1 is MNHNS and CDR2 is SASEGT. CDR3 bases: TGTGCCAGTTGGATGGTAGGCTCTGAAGCTTTCTTT. This translates into CASWMVGSEAFF.

The V call is TRBV2, the J call TRBJ2-2, with D perhaps assigned TRBD1 or TRBD2 (6 bases each). V lost 7 bases to trimming and J lost 6 bases, with 15 bases between them. The CDR3 totals 14 residues. Germline V gives CDR1 SNHLY, CDR2 FYNNEI. CDR3 region: CASTWGRGAGELFF. The CDR3 DNA is TGTGCCAGCACTTGGGGGCGGGGAGCCGGGGAGCTGTTTTTT.

The chain recombines TRBV28 with TRBJ1-2, with 10 bases matching TRBD1. CDR1 is MDHEN and CDR2 is SYDVKM in the germline V gene. The CDR3 runs to 16 residues. V dropped 6 bases and J dropped 2; count of bases not matched to a gene: 9. The CDR3 loop reads CASRPGQGEVNYGYTF. CDR3 coding DNA: TGTGCCAGCAGACCCGGACAGGGGGAAGTAAACTATGGCTACACCTTC.

The CDR3 DNA reads TGTGCCAGCAGTAACGCGGGCAGTTATGATTACGAGCAGTACTTC. It encodes CASSNAGSYDYEQYF. The chain is built from TRBV6-5 and TRBJ2-7; possible D gene TRBD2, 5 bases. This CDR3 is built from 15 residues. V gave up 5 bases and J gave up 4 bases, with 18 bases separating them. Germline V gene lookup returns CDR1 MNHEY and CDR2 SVGAGI.

The chain combines TRBV27 with TRBJ2-7, with 9 bases identical to TRBD1. The CDR3 runs to 14 residues. Germline CDR1 and CDR2: MNHEY and SMNVEV (reference sequence). Losses at the gene ends were 5 bases for V and 4 bases for J; bases not matched to a gene: 6. CDR3 amino acids: CASSTRDRAYEQYF. CDR3 DNA: TGTGCCAGCAGTACCCGGGACAGGGCGTACGAGCAGTACTTC.

The chain has TRBV11-3 and TRBJ2-3, with TRBD1 identical over 8 bases. The CDR3 extends over 15 amino acids. In germline, CDR1 is SGHNT, CDR2 YENEEA. V lost 5 bases, J lost 6 bases, and 10 bases stayed unmatched. CDR3 nucleotide sequence: TGTGCCAGCAGCGCTCGACAGGGGCGAGGTGATACGCAGTATTTT. As protein: CASSARQGRGDTQYF. Full variable domain (remainder filled in from reference TRBV11-3 and TRBJ2-3): EAGVVQSPRYKIIEKKQPVAFWCNPISGHNTLYWYLQNLGQGPELLIRYENEEAVDDSQLPKDRFSAERLKGVDSTLKIQPAELGDSAVYLCASSARQGRGDTQYFGPGTRLTVL.

The V and J genes are TRBV2 and TRBJ2-3, with D possibly being TRBD1 (5 bases). The CDR3 loop spans 13 amino acids. Trimming took off 6 bases at V and 1 base at J, with 8 bases between the two ends. The germline V gene has CDR1 SNHLY and CDR2 FYNNEI. The CDR3 region is CASSTRGTDTQYF. CDR3 coding DNA: TGTGCCAGCAGCACCAGGGGCACAGATACGCAGTATTTT. Together with reference TRBV2 and TRBJ2-3, the CDR3 gives the full variable domain: EPEVTQTPSHQVTQMGQEVILRCVPISNHLYFYWYRQILGQKVEFLVSFYNNEISEKSEIFDDQFSVERPDGSNFTLKIRSTKLEDSAMYFCASSTRGTDTQYFGPGTRLTVL.

V usage is TRBV27 and J usage is TRBJ2-7; 7 bases agree with TRBD1. Germline trimming cut 4 bases from V and 0 bases from J; bases unmatched to any gene: 3. This CDR3 spans 14 amino acids. CDR1 is MNHEY and CDR2 is SMNVEV in the germline V gene (reference sequence). CDR3 in amino acids: CASSSTGSSYEQYF. The DNA for the CDR3 is TGTGCCAGCAGTTCGACAGGGAGCTCCTACGAGCAGTACTTC.

Only one count was recorded for this clone. This chain joins TRBV28 and TRBJ2-7; 7 bases are shared with TRBD1. The length of the CDR3 is 18 residues. With V trimmed by 1 base and J by 0 bases, 12 bases remained unmatched. Per the germline V gene, CDR1 is MDHEN and CDR2 is SYDVKM. This CDR3 reads CASSLYQTGSGPSYEQYF. The CDR3 DNA reads TGTGCCAGCAGTTTATACCAGACAGGGTCCGGGCCCTCCTACGAGCAGTACTTC.

This clone was recorded once. The V call is TRBV19, the J call TRBJ1-5; maybe TRBD1 (5 bases). Germline lookup yields CDR1 LNHDA and CDR2 SQIVND (reference sequence). The CDR3 totals 16 residues. Trimming cost V 4 bases and J 4 bases, with 17 bases left between them. The CDR3 DNA reads TGTGCCAGTAGTAGGGTTGGGGGGAGCCCTAATCAGCCCCAGCATTTT. This sequence encodes CASSRVGGSPNQPQHF.

The V call is TRBV12-5, the J call TRBJ2-2, with D unclear. CDR3 size: 15 residues. The V end was cut by 3 bases, the J end by 1 base, with 9 bases between. Germline V gives CDR1 LGHNT, CDR2 FRNRAP. The CDR3 DNA is TGTGCTAGTGGTTTAAGCGACGGGAACACCGGGGAGCTGTTTTTT. It translates to CASGLSDGNTGELFF.

The chain employs TRBV7-2 and TRBJ2-3; no clear D. V lost 11 bases to trimming and J lost 0 bases, with 15 bases between them. The CDR3 covers 14 residues. CDR1 is SGHTA and CDR2 is FQGNSA in the germline V gene. CDR3 in amino acids: CAGHGRYSTDTQYF. CDR3 bases: TGTGCCGGTCACGGGCGGTATAGCACAGATACGCAGTATTTT.

The chain links TRBV5-1 to TRBJ2-7; the D is unclear. V lost 0 bases to trimming and J lost 3 bases, with 4 bases between them. CDR1 is SGHRS and CDR2 is YFSETQ in the germline V gene. The CDR3 loop spans 12 amino acids. The CDR3, as DNA: TGCGCCAGCAGCTTGGGCAACTACGAGCAGTACTTC. This encodes CASSLGNYEQYF.

The rearrangement links TRBV27 to TRBJ1-3; 7 nucleotides line up with TRBD1. The CDR3 length is 18 residues. After removal of 2 bases from V and 7 bases from J, the junction contained 17 bases not matched to a gene. CDR1 is MNHEY, CDR2 SMNVEV, per germline (reference sequence). The CDR3 spells CASSLGPPGQLLRNTIYF. In DNA form, the CDR3 reads TGTGCCAGCAGTTTAGGGCCTCCGGGACAGCTTCTGCGGAACACCATATATTTT.

The chain couples TRBV6-1 to TRBJ2-1; D possibly uses TRBD1 or TRBD2 (5 bases each). Trimming left V 5 bases short and J 6 bases short, with 14 bases between. The CDR3 spans 14 residues. Germline V gene lookup returns CDR1 MNHNS and CDR2 SASEGT. The CDR3 spells CASSRDGPLNEQFF. The CDR3 DNA reads TGTGCCAGCAGTCGGGACGGACCTCTCAATGAGCAGTTCTTC.

This chain joins TRBV23-1 and TRBJ2-7; a weak D match, TRBD1 (6 bases). TRBV23-1 is known as an ORF, though its function is uncertain. The V gene lost 1 base and the J gene lost 0 bases, with 13 bases spanning the gap. The CDR3 has 16 amino acids. CDR3 sequence reads: CASSQLTGLSSYEQYF. As DNA, the CDR3 is TGCGCCAGCAGTCAATTAACAGGGCTGAGCTCCTACGAGCAGTACTTC.

The genes are TRBV5-1 and TRBJ1-5; maybe TRBD1 (6 bases). Per the germline V gene, CDR1 is SGHRS and CDR2 is YFSETQ. The CDR3 has 14 amino acids. Trimming took off 4 bases at V and 3 bases at J, with 11 bases between the two ends. This chain's CDR3 is CASSPGQPNQPQHF. CDR3 coding DNA: TGCGCCAGCAGCCCCGGACAGCCCAATCAGCCCCAGCATTTT. Drawing the rest from reference TRBV5-1 and TRBJ1-5, the complete variable domain is KAGVTQTPRYLIKTRGQQVTLSCSPISGHRSVSWYQQTPGQGLQFLFEYFSETQRNKGNFPGRFSGRQFSNSRSEMNVSTLELGDSALYLCASSPGQPNQPQHFGDGTRLSIL.

A single count supports this clone. The chain combines TRBV12-1 with TRBJ1-1. TRBV12-1 is assigned pseudogene status. The CDR3 loop spans 15 amino acids. This CDR3 reads CASSFKGTINTEAFF. The CDR3 DNA follows: TGTGCCAGCAGCTTTAAGGGAACAATTAACACTGAAGCTTTCTTT.